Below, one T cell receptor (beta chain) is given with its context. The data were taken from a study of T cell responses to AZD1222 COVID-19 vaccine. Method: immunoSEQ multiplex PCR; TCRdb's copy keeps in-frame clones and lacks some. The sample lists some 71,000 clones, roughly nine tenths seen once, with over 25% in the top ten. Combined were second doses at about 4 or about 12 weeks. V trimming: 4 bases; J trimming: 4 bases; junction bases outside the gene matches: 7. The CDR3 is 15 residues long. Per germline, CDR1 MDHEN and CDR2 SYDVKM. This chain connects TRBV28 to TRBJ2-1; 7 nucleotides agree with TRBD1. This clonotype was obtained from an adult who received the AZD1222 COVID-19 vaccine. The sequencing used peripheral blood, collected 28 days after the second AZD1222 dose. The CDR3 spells CASSYGDRVYNEQFF. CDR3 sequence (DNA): TGTGCCAGCAGTTATGGGGACAGAGTATACAATGAGCAGTTCTTC.